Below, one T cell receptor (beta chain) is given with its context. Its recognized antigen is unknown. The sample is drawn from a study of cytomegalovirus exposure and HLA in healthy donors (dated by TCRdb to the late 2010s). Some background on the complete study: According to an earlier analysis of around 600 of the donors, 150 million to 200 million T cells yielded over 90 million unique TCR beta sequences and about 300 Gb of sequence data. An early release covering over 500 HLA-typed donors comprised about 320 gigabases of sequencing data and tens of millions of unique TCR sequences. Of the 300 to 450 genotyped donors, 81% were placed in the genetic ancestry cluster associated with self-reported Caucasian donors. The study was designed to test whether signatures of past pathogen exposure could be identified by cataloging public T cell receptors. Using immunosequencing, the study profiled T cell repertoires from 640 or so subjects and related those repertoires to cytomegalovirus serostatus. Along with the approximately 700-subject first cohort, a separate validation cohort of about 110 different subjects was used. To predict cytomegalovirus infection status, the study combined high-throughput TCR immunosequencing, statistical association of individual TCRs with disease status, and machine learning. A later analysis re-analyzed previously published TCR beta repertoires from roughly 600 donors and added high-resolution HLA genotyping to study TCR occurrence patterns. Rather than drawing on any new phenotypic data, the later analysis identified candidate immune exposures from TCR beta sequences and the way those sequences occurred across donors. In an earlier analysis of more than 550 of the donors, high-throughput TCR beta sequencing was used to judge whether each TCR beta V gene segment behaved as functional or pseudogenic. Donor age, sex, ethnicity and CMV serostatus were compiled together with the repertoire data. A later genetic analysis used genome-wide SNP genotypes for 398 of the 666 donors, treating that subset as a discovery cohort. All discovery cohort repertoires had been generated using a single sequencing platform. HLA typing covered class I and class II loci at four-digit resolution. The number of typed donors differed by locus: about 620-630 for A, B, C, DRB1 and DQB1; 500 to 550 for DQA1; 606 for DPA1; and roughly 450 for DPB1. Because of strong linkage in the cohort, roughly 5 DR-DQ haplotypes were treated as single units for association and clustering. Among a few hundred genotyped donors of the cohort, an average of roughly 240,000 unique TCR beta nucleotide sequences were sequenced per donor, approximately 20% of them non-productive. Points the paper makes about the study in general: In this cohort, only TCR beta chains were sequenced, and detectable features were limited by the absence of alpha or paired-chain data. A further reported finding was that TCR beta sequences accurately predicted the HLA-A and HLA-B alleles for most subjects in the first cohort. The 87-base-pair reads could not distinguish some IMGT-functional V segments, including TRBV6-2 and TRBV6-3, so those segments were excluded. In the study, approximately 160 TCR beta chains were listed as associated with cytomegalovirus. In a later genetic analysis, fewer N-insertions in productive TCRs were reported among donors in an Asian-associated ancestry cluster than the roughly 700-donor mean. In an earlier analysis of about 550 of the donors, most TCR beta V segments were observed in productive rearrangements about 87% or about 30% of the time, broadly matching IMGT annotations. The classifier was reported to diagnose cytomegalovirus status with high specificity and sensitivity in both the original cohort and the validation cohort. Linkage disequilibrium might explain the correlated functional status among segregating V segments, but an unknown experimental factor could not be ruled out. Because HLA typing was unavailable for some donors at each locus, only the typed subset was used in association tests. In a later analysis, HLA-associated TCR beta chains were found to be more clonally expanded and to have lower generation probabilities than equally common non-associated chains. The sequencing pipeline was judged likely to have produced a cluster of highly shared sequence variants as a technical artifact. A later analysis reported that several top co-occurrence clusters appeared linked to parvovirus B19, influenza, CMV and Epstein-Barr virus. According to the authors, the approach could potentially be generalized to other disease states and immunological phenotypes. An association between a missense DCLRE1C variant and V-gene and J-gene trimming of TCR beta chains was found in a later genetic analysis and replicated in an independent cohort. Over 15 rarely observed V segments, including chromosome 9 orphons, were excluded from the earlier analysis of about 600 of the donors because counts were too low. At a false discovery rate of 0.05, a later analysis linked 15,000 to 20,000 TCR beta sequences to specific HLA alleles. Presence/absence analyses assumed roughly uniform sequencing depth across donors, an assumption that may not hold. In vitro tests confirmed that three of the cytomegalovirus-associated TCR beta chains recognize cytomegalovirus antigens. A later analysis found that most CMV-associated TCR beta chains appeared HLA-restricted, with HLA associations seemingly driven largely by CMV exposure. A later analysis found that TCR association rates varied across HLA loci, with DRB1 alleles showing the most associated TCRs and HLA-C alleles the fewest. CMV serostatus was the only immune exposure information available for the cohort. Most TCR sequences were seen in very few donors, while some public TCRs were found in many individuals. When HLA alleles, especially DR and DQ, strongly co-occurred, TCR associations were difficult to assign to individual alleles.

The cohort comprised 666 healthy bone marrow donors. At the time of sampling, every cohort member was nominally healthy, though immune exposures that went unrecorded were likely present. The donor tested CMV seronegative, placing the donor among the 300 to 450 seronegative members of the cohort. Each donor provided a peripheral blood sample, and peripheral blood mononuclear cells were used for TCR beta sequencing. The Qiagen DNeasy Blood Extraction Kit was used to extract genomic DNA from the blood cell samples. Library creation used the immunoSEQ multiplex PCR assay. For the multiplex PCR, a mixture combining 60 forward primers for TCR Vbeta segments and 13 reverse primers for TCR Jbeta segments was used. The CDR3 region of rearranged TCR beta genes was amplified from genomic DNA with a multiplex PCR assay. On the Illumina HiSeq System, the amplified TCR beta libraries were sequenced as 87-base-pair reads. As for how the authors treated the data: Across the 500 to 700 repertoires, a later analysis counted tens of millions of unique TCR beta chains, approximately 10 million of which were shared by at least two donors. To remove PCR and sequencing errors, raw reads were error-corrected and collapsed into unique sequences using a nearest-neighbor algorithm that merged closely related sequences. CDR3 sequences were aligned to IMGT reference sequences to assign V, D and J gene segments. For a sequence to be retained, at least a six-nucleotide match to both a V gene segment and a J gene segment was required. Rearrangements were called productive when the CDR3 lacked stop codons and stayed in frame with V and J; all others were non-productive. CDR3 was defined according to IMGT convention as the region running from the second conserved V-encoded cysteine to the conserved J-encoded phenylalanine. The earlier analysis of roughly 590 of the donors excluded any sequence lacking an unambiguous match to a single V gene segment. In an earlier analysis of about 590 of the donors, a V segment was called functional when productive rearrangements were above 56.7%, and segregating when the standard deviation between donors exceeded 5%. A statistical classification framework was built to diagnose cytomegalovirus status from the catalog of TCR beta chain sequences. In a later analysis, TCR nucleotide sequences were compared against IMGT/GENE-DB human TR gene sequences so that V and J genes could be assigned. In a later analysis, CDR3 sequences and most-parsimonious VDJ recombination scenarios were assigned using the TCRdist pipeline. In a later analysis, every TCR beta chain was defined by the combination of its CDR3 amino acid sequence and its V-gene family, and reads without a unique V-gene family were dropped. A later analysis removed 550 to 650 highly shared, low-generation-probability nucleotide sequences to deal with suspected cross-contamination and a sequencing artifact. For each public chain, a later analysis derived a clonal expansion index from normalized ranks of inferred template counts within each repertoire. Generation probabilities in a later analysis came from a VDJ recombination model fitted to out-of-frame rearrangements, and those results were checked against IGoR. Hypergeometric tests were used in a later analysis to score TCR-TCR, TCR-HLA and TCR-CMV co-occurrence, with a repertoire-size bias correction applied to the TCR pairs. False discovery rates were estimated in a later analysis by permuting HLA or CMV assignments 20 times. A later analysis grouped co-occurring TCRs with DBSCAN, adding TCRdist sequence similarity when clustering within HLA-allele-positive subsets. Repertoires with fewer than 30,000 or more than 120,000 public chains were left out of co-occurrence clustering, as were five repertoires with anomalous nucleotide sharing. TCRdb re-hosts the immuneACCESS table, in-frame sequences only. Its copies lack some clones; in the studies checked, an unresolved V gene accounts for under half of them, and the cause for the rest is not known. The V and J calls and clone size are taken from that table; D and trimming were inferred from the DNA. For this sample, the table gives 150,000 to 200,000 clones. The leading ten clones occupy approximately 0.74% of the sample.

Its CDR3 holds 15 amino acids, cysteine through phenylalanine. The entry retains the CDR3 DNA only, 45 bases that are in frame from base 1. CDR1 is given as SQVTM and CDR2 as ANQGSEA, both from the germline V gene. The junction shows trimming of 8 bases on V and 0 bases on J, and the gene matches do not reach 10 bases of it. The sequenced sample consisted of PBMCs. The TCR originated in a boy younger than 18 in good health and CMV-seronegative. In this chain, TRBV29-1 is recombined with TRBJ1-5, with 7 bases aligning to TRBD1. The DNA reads TGCAGCACCAGACAGGGAGATTATAGCAATCAGCCCCAGCATTTT. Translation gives CSTRQGDYSNQPQHF.